The present T cell receptor beta chain was sequenced within a study of T cell responses to AZD1222 COVID-19 vaccine. Repertoires were generated with immunoSEQ multiplex PCR, while TCRdb's copy carries only in-frame clones and drops some. Seen here are some 96,000 clones, roughly 88% observed once, and the top ten hold around 3%. Study-wide findings and caveats: The number of AZD1222 recipients seropositive at baseline was only five or six.

As regards this clone: Its antigen is not known.

Here the sequenced sample was peripheral blood, taken on day 0 of AZD1222 vaccination. The source is an adult in good health.

The CDR3 spells CASSDRVGGDGYTF. Written as DNA, the CDR3 is TGTGCCAGCAGCGACAGGGTCGGTGGAGATGGCTACACCTTC. The V gene is TRBV7-9, the J gene TRBJ1-2; 7 positions agree with TRBD1. Germline CDR1 and CDR2: SEHNR and FQNEAQ (reference sequence). This CDR3 has 14 amino acids. The ends lost 5 bases at V and 6 bases at J; junction bases unmatched: 9.